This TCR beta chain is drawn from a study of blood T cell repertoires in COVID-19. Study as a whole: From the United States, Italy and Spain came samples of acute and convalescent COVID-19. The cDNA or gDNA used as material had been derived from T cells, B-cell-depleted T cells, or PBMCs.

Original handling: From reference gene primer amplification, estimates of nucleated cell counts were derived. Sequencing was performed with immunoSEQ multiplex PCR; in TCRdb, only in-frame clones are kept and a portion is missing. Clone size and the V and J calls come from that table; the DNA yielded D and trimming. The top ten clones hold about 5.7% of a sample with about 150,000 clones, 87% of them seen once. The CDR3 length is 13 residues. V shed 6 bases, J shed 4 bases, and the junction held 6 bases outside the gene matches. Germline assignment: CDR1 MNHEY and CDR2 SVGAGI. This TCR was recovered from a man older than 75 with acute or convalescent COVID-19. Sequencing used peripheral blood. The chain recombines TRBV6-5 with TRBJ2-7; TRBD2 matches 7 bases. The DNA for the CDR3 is TGTGCCAGCAGGCTAGCGGACCTTTACGAGCAGTACTTC. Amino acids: CASRLADLYEQYF.